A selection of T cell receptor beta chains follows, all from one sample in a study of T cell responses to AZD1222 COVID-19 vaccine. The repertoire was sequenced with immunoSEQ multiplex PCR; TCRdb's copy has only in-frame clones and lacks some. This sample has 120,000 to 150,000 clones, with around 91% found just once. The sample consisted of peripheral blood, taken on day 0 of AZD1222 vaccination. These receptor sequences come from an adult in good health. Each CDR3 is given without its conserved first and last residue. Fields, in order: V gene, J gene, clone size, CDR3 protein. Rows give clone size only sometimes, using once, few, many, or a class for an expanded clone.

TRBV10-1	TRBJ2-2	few	ASSPSGRGGELF
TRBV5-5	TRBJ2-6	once	ASRYPRNSGANVLT
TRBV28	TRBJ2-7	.	ASSLRREQY
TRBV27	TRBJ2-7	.	ASSLQWTSGGPLRGQY
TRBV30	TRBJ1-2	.	AWIQGPGGYT
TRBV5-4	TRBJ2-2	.	ASTAASRNTGELF
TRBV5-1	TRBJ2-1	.	ASSLFGLAGYNEQF
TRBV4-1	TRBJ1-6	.	ASRQGGIGSSPLH
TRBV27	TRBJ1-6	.	ASSPRGGANSPLH
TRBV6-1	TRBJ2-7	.	ASSAIQGRSSYEQY
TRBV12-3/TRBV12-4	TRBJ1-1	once	ASSFRENTEAF
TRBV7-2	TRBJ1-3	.	ASSLIGRDTIY
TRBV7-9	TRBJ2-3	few	ASSLVKWDTQY
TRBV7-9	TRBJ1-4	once	ASSPNRVDFEKLF
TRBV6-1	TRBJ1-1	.	ASSEGMNTEAF
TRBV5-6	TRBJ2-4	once	ASSPLAGAAKNIQY
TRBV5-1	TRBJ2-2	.	ASSLGGPTGELF
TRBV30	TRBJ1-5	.	AWSGRQGHHQPQH
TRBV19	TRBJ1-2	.	ASTETGNYGYT
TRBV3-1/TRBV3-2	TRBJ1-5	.	ASGGANQPQH
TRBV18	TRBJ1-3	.	ASSQLDGSGNTIY
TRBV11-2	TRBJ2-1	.	ASSPRQTLARHF
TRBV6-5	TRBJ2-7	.	ASSYLRGPYEQY
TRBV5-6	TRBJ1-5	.	ASSSHNQPQH
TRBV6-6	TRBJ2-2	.	ASTLAKTTGELF
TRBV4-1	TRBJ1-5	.	ASSQVTTTTGISNQPQH
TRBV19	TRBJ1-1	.	ASSIDWGFEAF
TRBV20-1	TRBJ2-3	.	SAVQADTQY
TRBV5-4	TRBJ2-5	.	ASSLVSNQETQY
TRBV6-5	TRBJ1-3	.	ASRETASGNTIY
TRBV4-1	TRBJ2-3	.	ASSRSGPTTDTQY
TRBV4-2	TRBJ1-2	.	ASSQGTLNYGYT
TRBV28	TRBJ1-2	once	ASSLLGSIGGYT
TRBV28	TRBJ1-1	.	ASSFDTALEAF
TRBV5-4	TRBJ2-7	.	ASSLAPGRGGYEQY
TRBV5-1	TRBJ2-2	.	ASSALAGGGTGELF
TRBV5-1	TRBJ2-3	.	ASSLVPGVGADTQY
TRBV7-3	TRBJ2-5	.	ASSLSAYETQY
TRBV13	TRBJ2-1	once	ASNPTSGGPYNEQF
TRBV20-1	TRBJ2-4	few	SASKAGGVGNIQY
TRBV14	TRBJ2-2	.	ASSRIRGFANTGELF
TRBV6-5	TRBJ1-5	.	ATSDRVHDQPQH
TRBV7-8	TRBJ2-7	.	ASSLGKQGSGSYEQY
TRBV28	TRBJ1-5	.	ASPPKQGPNQPQH
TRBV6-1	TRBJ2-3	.	ASSDGVGRPDTQY
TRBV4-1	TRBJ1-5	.	ASSQVSTGNNQPQH
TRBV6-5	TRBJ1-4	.	ASSTGGNEKLF
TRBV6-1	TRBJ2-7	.	ASSDFLAGDFYEQY
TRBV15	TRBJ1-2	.	ATSRDPTGINYGYT
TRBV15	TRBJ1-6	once	ATSSPRDGVATYNSPLH
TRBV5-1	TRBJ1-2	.	ASSLEQGHYGYT
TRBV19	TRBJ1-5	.	ASSIDHRGAGGNQPQH
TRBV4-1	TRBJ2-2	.	ASSQVVTSNTGELF
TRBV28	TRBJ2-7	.	AIGSYEQY
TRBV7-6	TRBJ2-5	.	ASSSGVGIYNQETQY
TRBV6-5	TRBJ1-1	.	ASSYSDVNTEAF
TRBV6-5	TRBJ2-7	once	ASSEDGSGQY